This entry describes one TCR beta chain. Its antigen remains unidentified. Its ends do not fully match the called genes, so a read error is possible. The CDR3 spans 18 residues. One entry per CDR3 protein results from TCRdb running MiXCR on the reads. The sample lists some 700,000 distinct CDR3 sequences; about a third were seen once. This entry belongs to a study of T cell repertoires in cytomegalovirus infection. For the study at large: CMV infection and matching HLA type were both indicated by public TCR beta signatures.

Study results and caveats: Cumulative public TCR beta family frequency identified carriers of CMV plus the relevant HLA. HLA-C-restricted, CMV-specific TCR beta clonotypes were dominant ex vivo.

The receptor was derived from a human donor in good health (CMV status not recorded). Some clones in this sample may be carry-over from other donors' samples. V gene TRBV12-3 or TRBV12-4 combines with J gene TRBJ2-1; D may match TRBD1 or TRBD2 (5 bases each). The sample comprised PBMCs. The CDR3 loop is CASSMSTGTPPSYNEKFF. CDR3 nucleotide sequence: TGTGCCAGCAGTATGTCCACCGGGACCCCCCCCTCCTACAATGAGAAGTTCTTC.